This T cell receptor (beta chain) was captured in a study of T-cell reconstitution after alpha-beta-depleted transplantation in children. Unique molecular identifiers were incorporated into the prepared TCRbeta library. Using its own MiXCR run on the PCR reads, TCRdb lists one record per CDR3 protein. The sample has hundreds of thousands of distinct CDR3 sequences; 12% are singletons. The V and J ends lost 4 bases and 2 bases respectively, with 21 bases between them. This CDR3 region has 17 residues. CDR1 and CDR2 from the germline V gene are LGHNA and YNFKEQ. This clonotype was observed many times. The rearrangement joins TRBV4-2 to TRBJ2-7; possible D gene TRBD1, 5 bases. This sample comprised PBMCs from the stem cell graft donor, obtained from the stem cell graft. This clonotype was sampled from a human donor who donated a stem cell graft to a child with acute lymphoblastic leukemia. The chain's CDR3 is CASSLRGGQGGTYEQYF. The CDR3 region has the DNA TGTGCCAGCAGCCTAAGAGGTGGGCAGGGCGGCACCTACGAGCAGTACTTC.